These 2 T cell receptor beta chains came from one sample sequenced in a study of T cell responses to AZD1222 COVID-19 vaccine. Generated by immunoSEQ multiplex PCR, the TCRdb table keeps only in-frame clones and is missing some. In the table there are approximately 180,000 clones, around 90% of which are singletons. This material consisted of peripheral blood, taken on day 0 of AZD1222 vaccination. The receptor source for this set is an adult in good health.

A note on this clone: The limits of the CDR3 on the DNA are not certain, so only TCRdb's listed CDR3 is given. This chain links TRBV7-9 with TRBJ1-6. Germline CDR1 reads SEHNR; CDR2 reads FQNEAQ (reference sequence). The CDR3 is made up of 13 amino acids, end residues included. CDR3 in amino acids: CASSPQLSGPLHF.

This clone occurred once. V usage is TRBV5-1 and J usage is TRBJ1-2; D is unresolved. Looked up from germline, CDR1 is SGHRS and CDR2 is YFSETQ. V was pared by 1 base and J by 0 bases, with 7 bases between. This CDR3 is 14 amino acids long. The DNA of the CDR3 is TGCGCCAGCAGCTTGCAGGTGGCTAACTATGGCTACACCTTC. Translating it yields CASSLQVANYGYTF.